This T cell receptor beta chain was identified during a study of Ad26.COV2.S vaccination and SARS-CoV-2 variants. Remarks on this clone: Its antigen is as yet unknown.

Assay used: immunoSEQ multiplex PCR; TCRdb lists only in-frame clones, some missing. The table records around 300,000 clones, about 88% of them present only once. Findings and limits, study-wide: Those who received the vaccine showed greater spike-specific TCR breadth than those given placebo. Non-spike TCR breadth did not differ much between vaccine and placebo recipients. Following vaccination, spike-specific CD8+ and CD4+ T cell responses reportedly exhibited substantial breadth.

Trimming took 0 bases from V and 3 from J, leaving 17 bases between them. This CDR3 contains 17 residues. Germline CDR1 is SGHVS and CDR2 is FQNEAQ. The treatment is: over 15 received Ad26.COV2.S at low or high dose, single or two shots; five or six received placebo; per-sample allocation not given. Samples were taken on day 63 after the first vaccine or placebo injection. In Boston, the donor was an adult between 18-55 years of age. V is TRBV7-8 and J is TRBJ1-1; D is possibly TRBD1 (5 bases). The source material was peripheral blood, sampled in a trial of Ad26.COV2.S vaccine versus placebo. This TCR derives from a person between 18 and 59 years old who received the Ad26.COV2.S COVID-19 vaccine or a placebo. The CDR3 here is CASSLAVRVSLYTEAFF. The CDR3 coding sequence is TGTGCCAGCAGCTTAGCGGTCAGGGTATCTTTGTACACTGAAGCTTTCTTT.